The sequence of this T cell receptor beta chain was determined in a study of T-cell reconstitution after alpha-beta-depleted transplantation in children. General study findings and limits: It was surviving recipient T cells and thymic progenitors that gave some patients high TCRbeta diversity at day 60. By one year post-transplant, T-cell counts and diversity largely arose from T cells that were newly produced. Expanded graft clones numbering several hundred reportedly gave rise to alpha-beta T cells about two months after transplant.

V trimming: 6 bases; J trimming: 4 bases; junction bases outside the gene matches: 5. Germline loops: CDR1 ENHRY, CDR2 SYGVKD. The CDR3 has 14 amino acids. The library targeted TCRbeta and was prepared with unique molecular identifiers. Each CDR3 protein gets one entry after TCRdb re-called the PCR reads with MiXCR. The sample shows around 200,000 distinct CDR3 sequences, about a tenth of them seen only once. This clonotype was recorded many times. Its antigen is currently unknown. The gene calls are TRBV10-3 and TRBJ2-2; 7 nucleotides match TRBD2. The input for sequencing was PBMCs, taken before TCRalphabeta/CD19-depleted stem cell transplant. The sequence was collected from a child less than two years old with acute myeloid leukemia, due to receive a stem cell transplant. The CDR3 reads CAIRGLVGTGELFF. The CDR3 DNA reads as TGTGCCATCAGAGGACTAGTCGGCACCGGGGAGCTGTTTTTT.